The clone carrying this TCR beta chain appeared once. The sample originates from a study of shared T cell receptors in the human thymus. Only in-frame clones appear in the TCRdb table, and some are missing; sequencing was by immunoSEQ multiplex PCR. The top ten clones hold 0.0094% of a sample with about 660,000 clones, around 87% of them seen once. The same data also went into a second study, on human thymus T cells. That work adds: Resections obtained during corrective heart surgery supplied the thymus tissue.

Sequenced material: thymocytes. This clonotype was sampled from a boy younger than two with a congenital heart defect.

In nucleotides, the CDR3 is TGCAGCGTTGAAAAGTGGGACAGGCTCGGATGGGGCTACACCTTC. Residues: CSVEKWDRLGWGYTF. The chain carries TRBV29-1 and TRBJ1-2; 8 bases are a match to TRBD1. Germline CDR1 SQVTM, CDR2 ANQGSEA. Germline trimming cut 2 bases from V and 8 bases from J; bases unmatched to any gene: 13. CDR3 length: 15 amino acids.